These 26 T cell receptor beta chains were sequenced from one sample in a study of T cells in Graves' hyperthyroidism and ophthalmopathy. Amplification of TCR beta CDR3 regions used RNA as the template. TCR CDR3 regions were first amplified by RT-PCR with HTBI primers. TCRdb recomputed calls from the multiplex PCR reads with MiXCR, one row per CDR3 protein. The sample records around 700,000 distinct CDR3 sequences, roughly 20% being singletons. Sequencing was performed on blood. The receptors were gathered from a woman aged 45-65 years with Graves' hyperthyroidism that later progressed to Graves' ophthalmopathy.

The chain uses TRBV12-3 or TRBV12-4 and TRBJ1-1; D call uncertain. V lost 4 bases, J lost 5 bases, and 11 bases lay in between. This CDR3 is built from 13 residues. The CDR3 is CASSSPLGTEAFF. The CDR3 DNA reads as TGTGCCAGCAGTTCCCCCCTTGGGACTGAAGCTTTCTTT.

The genes are TRBV18 and TRBJ2-1, with D unclear. Trimming took off 5 bases at V and 10 bases at J, with 9 bases between the two ends. Germline CDR1 KGHSH, CDR2 LQKENI. CDR3 size: 11 residues. The CDR3 region is CASSETGEQFF. CDR3 bases: TGTGCCAGCTCAGAGACCGGGGAGCAGTTCTTC.

The chain is built from TRBV6-1 and TRBJ2-3, with 10 bases fitting TRBD2. The V and J ends lost 8 bases and 4 bases, in that order; junction bases with no gene match: 12. The CDR3 is made up of 16 amino acids. Germline V lookup: CDR1 MNHNS, CDR2 SASEGT. Here the CDR3 reads CASSTQSGGAADTQYF. The CDR3 nucleotides read TGTGCCAGCTCTACCCAGAGCGGGGGGGCGGCAGATACGCAGTATTTT.

The V call is TRBV29-1, the J call TRBJ1-2; D is undetermined. The CDR3 extends over 12 amino acids. CDR1 is SQVTM, CDR2 ANQGSEA, per germline. V was cut by 1 base and J by 8 bases, with 11 bases left in between. CDR3 coding DNA: TGCAGCGTTGAAGGACTTGAGGAGGGCTACACCTTC. This gives the protein CSVEGLEEGYTF.

J is TRBJ2-2 and V is TRBV4-1; TRBD2 is a possible D gene (5 bases). Trimming left V 6 bases short and J 6 bases short, with 8 bases between. CDR1 and CDR2 (germline): MGHRA, YSYEKL. The CDR3 runs to 12 residues. CDR3 sequence: CASRSGAGELFF. The CDR3 nucleotides are TGCGCCAGCAGGTCCGGGGCCGGGGAGCTGTTTTTT.

The sample holds a few counts of this clonotype. V usage is TRBV29-1 and J usage is TRBJ1-1, with D tentatively TRBD1 (6 bases). The CDR3 is made up of 14 amino acids. The germline V gene has CDR1 SQVTM and CDR2 ANQGSEA. V lost 6 bases and J 2 bases, leaving 16 bases between the germline ends. The CDR3 sequence: CSVDTDRDNTEAFF. In nucleotides, the CDR3 is TGCAGCGTCGATACGGACAGAGACAACACTGAAGCTTTCTTT.

This clonotype was seen repeatedly, ten times or more. This chain uses TRBV5-1 with TRBJ2-3; 7 bases match TRBD1. Germline trimming cut 5 bases from V and 0 bases from J; bases unmatched to any gene: 6. CDR1 is SGHRS and CDR2 is YFSETQ in the germline V gene. The CDR3 consists of 15 residues. CDR3 bases: TGCGCCAGCAGGACAGGGTATGGGAGCACAGATACGCAGTATTTT. Its protein is CASRTGYGSTDTQYF.

This clonotype showed up just a few times. The V call is TRBV14, the J call TRBJ2-1; D may be TRBD2 (6 bases). V was clipped by 1 base and J by 3 bases, with 16 bases between them. The germline gives CDR1 SGHDN, CDR2 FVKESK. The CDR3 has 17 residues. The CDR3 loop is CASSQAPASAIYNEQFF. The DNA for the CDR3 is TGTGCCAGCAGCCAAGCCCCGGCTAGCGCAATCTACAATGAGCAGTTCTTC.

The chain has TRBV7-8 and TRBJ1-5, with 8 bases aligning to TRBD1. CDR1 is SGHVS, CDR2 FQNEAQ, per germline. This CDR3 contains 13 residues. The J segment lost 5 bases and the V segment lost 4 bases, leaving 1 base of the junction unmatched. The CDR3 coding sequence is TGTGCCAGCAGCTCAGGGGGCTATCAGCCCCAGCATTTT. Protein sequence: CASSSGGYQPQHF.

The table lists this clonotype with many counts. The genes are TRBV5-5 and TRBJ1-1; D ambiguous. Trimming left V 1 base short and J 1 base short, with 11 bases between. The CDR3 is 15 residues long. Germline values: CDR1 SGHKS, CDR2 YYEKEE (reference sequence). For the CDR3, the DNA is TGTGCCAGCAGCTTGCAGAGACGGTCGAACACTGAAGCTTTCTTT. Translated: CASSLQRRSNTEAFF.

This clonotype was found a few times. V gene TRBV15 combines with J gene TRBJ1-5; D remains ambiguous. Germline CDR1 reads LNHNV; CDR2 reads YYDKDF (reference sequence). The CDR3 has 14 amino acids. The V end was cut by 0 bases, the J end by 4 bases, with 7 bases between. The CDR3 DNA reads as TGTGCCACCAGCAGAGATTACCGTAATCAGCCCCAGCATTTT. Its protein is CATSRDYRNQPQHF.

CDR3 DNA: TGTGCCAGCAGTTCGGACAGGGGGCAATCTGAAAAACTGTTTTTT. It codes for CASSSDRGQSEKLFF. The gene calls are TRBV6-1 and TRBJ1-4, with 11 bases fitting TRBD1. In germline, CDR1 is MNHNS, CDR2 SASEGT. The ends lost 5 bases at V and 7 bases at J; junction bases unmatched: 6. The CDR3 sequence is 15 residues long.

This clonotype was counted once. This chain joins TRBV6-1 and TRBJ2-7; no clear D. Trimming took off 0 bases at V and 6 bases at J, with 6 bases between the two ends. The CDR3 covers 12 residues. Germline V CDR1 and CDR2: MNHNS, SASEGT. CDR3 loop: CASSEAGLEQYF. As DNA, the CDR3 is TGTGCCAGCAGTGAAGCAGGGCTCGAGCAGTACTTC.

CDR3 loop: CASSGGQDLYNEQFF. CDR3 sequence (DNA): TGCGCCAGCAGCGGGGGACAGGACCTATACAATGAGCAGTTCTTC. The rearrangement links TRBV5-1 to TRBJ2-1, with 8 bases that match TRBD1. Losses at the gene ends were 4 bases for V and 4 bases for J; bases not matched to a gene: 7. CDR1 and CDR2 (germline): SGHRS, YFSETQ. CDR3 length equals 15 residues.

The V and J genes are TRBV30 and TRBJ1-4; D might be TRBD1 (6 bases). Trimming removed 3 bases from V and 3 bases from J, with 11 bases in between. CDR1 GTSNPN and CDR2 SVGIG come from the germline V gene (reference sequence). The CDR3 extends over 14 amino acids. The CDR3 DNA sequence: TGTGCCTGGAGCGCTAAGGGGGCTAATGAAAAACTGTTTTTT. Amino acids: CAWSAKGANEKLFF.

The chain recombines TRBV11-2 with TRBJ1-6, with D possibly TRBD1 on 5 matching bases. The V gene's germline CDR1 is SGHAT and CDR2 FQNNGV. V gave up 0 bases and J gave up 0 bases, with 15 bases separating them. The CDR3 is 19 residues long. This CDR3 reads CASSLEGREFPSYNSPLHF. CDR3 coding DNA: TGTGCCAGCAGCTTAGAGGGCAGGGAATTCCCCTCCTATAATTCACCCCTCCACTTT. Drawing the rest from reference TRBV11-2 and TRBJ1-6, the complete variable domain is EAGVAQSPRYKIIEKRQSVAFWCNPISGHATLYWYQQILGQGPKLLIQFQNNGVVDDSQLPKDRFSAERLKGVDSTLKIQPAKLEDSAVYLCASSLEGREFPSYNSPLHFGNGTRLTVT.

This clonotype has at least ten counts. CDR3 bases: TGCGCCAGCAGATCCACTAGGACTTACAATGAGCAGTTCTTC. Its protein product is CASRSTRTYNEQFF. The chain employs TRBV5-1 and TRBJ2-1; tentatively, D is TRBD2 (5 bases). Germline loops: CDR1 SGHRS, CDR2 YFSETQ. The CDR3 has 14 residues. Trimming left V 5 bases short and J 4 bases short, with 13 bases between.

The rearrangement links TRBV20-1 to TRBJ2-3; 10 nucleotides agree with TRBD2. With 2 bases clipped from V and 4 bases from J, the junction kept 6 bases outside the gene matches. CDR1 DFQATT and CDR2 SNEGSKA come from the germline V gene (reference sequence). The CDR3 is 15 amino acids. The CDR3 nucleotides are TGCAGTGCTAGACCCCTAGCGGGGGACCCAGATACGCAGTATTTT. It specifies CSARPLAGDPDTQYF.

The rearrangement uses TRBV4-1 and TRBJ1-1, with 8 bases matching TRBD1. Trimming took 0 bases from V and 0 from J; bases not matched to a gene: 0. This CDR3 comprises 15 residues. CDR1 and CDR2 from the germline V gene are MGHRA and YSYEKL. CDR3 protein: CASSQDRGLNTEAFF. CDR3 in DNA: TGCGCCAGCAGCCAAGACAGGGGGCTGAACACTGAAGCTTTCTTT.

Regarding this clonotype: A much larger clonotype is one base distant, so this may be a read error. The V and J genes are TRBV3-1 and TRBJ2-2; 7 positions agree with TRBD1. This CDR3 region has 15 residues. J was trimmed by 0 bases and V by 6 bases; bases with no gene match: 4. Germline CDR1 reads LGHDT; CDR2 reads YNNKEL (reference sequence). DNA of the CDR3: TGTGCCAGCAGACGGGACAGCGCGAACACCGGGGAGCTGTTTTTT. Translation gives CASRRDSANTGELFF. Complete variable domain (other parts from reference TRBV3-1 and TRBJ2-2): DTAVSQTPKYLVTQMGNDKSIKCEQNLGHDTMYWYKQDSKKFLKIMFSYNNKELIINETVPNRFSPKSPDKAHLNLHINSLELGDSAVYFCASRRDSANTGELFFGEGSRLTVL.

This clonotype occurred many times. The CDR3 bases are TGTGCCAGCAGTTACAAGGACCAAGAGACCCAGTACTTC. Its protein is CASSYKDQETQYF. This chain uses TRBV6-6 with TRBJ2-5; no definite D call. The CDR3 runs 13 residues. Germline assignment: CDR1 MNHNY and CDR2 SVGAGI (reference sequence). The ends were cut back, 2 bases at V and 0 bases at J, with 4 bases in the middle.

At least ten counts were recorded for this clonotype. The rearrangement joins TRBV12-3 or TRBV12-4 to TRBJ2-3; the D gene is possibly TRBD2 (7 bases). Trimming left V 6 bases short and J 4 bases short, with 23 bases between. CDR3 size: 17 residues. The DNA of the CDR3 is TGTGCCAGCAGCCCCTCCAGAGGGGGGGGGTCAGCAGATACGCAGTATTTT. Translation gives CASSPSRGGGSADTQYF.

The rearrangement joins TRBV12-3 or TRBV12-4 to TRBJ1-4; 7 bases are a match to TRBD1. J lost 5 bases, V lost 6 bases, and 6 bases had no gene match. There are 14 residues in the CDR3. Here the CDR3 DNA reads TGTGCCAGCAGAATCGGGACAGTGAATGAAAAACTGTTTTTT. Residues: CASRIGTVNEKLFF.

This clonotype was recorded many times. The chain joins TRBV11-2 to TRBJ2-1; D gene unclear. The CDR3 is 13 amino acids. The germline CDR1 and CDR2 sequences are SGHAT and FQNNGV. V lost 5 bases to trimming and J lost 3 bases, with 8 bases between them. DNA of the CDR3: TGTGCCAGCAGCACGGTGCGCTACAATGAGCAGTTCTTC. Protein product: CASSTVRYNEQFF.

The chain recombines TRBV27 with TRBJ1-1; D is possibly TRBD1 (5 bases). The germline gives CDR1 MNHEY, CDR2 SMNVEV (reference sequence). There are 15 residues in the CDR3. Trimming took 1 base from V and 4 from J, leaving 13 bases between them. The CDR3 spells CASSLLGEGSTEAFF. The CDR3 coding sequence is TGTGCCAGCAGTTTATTAGGGGAGGGGAGCACTGAAGCTTTCTTT.

In the case of this clonotype: A much larger clone lies a single base off, so this may be a read error. V is TRBV9 and J is TRBJ1-1; D is undetermined. This CDR3 has 14 amino acids. Germline CDR1 and CDR2: SGDLS and YYNGEE. Deletions cut 0 bases from V and 1 base from J, with 7 bases between. The CDR3 here is CASSVEPGNTEAFF. The CDR3 nucleotides read TGTGCCAGCAGCGTAGAACCCGGGAACACTGAAGCTTTCTTT.